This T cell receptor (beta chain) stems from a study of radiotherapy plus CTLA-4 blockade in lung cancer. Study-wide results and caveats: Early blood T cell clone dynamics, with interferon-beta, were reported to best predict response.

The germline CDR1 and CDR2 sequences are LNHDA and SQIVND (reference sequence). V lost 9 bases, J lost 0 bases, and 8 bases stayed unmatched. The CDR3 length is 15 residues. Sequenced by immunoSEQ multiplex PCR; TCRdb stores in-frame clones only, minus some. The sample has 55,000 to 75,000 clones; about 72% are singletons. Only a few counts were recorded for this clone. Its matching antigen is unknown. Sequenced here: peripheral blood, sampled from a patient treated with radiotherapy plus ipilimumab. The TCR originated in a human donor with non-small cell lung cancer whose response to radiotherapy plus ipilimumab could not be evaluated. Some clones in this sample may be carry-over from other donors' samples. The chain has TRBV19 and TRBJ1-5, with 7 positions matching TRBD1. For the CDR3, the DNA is TGTGCCAGCACCACGACAGGGCCTAGCAATCAGCCCCAGCATTTT. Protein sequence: CASTTTGPSNQPQHF. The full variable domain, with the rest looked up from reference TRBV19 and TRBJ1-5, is DGGITQSPKYLFRKEGQNVTLSCEQNLNHDAMYWYRQDPGQGLRLIYYSQIVNDFQKGDIAEGYSVSREKKESFPLTVTSAQKNPTAFYLCASTTTGPSNQPQHFGDGTRLSIL.